The clone carrying this T cell receptor (beta chain) came up a few times. The antigen remains unidentified. Peripheral blood came from all dose cohorts at three timepoints. The assay was immunoSEQ multiplex PCR, and TCRdb's table has in-frame clones only and misses some. The sample yields 62,000 or so clones, about 90% seen once. The data were taken from a study of OX40 agonist ivuxolimab in advanced cancers. Study-level background: Of mixed ages from about 20 to 85 and averaging about 60 years, the group was about 80% male. Previous treatment with anti-PD-1, anti-PD-L1 or anti-CTLA-4 therapy was allowed; over 35% had received some. Study conclusions and caveats: Some nonresponders likewise displayed low normalized T-cell clonal expansion.

Germline values: CDR1 MDHEN, CDR2 SYDVKM. This CDR3 is built from 14 residues. Trimming removed 2 bases at V and 3 bases at J, with 8 bases between. The clonotype was recovered from an adult with an advanced solid tumor such as melanoma, head and neck, liver or kidney cancer. The source material was CD4+ or CD8+ T cells sorted from blood, sampled in a trial of the OX40 agonist ivuxolimab. The chain employs TRBV28 and TRBJ1-5; D is uncertain. The CDR3 DNA sequence: TGTGCCAGCAGTTTAGCAGGATACAATCAGCCCCAGCATTTT. Encoded protein: CASSLAGYNQPQHF. Variable domain in full (rest from reference TRBV28 and TRBJ1-5): DVKVTQSSRYLVKRTGEKVFLECVQDMDHENMFWYRQDPGLGLRLIYFSYDVKMKEKGDIPEGYSVSREKKERFSLILESASTNQTSMYLCASSLAGYNQPQHFGDGTRLSIL.